The T cell receptor (beta chain) under discussion was sequenced for a study of blood T cell repertoires in COVID-19. Study-wide background: The United States, Italy and Spain were the sources of the acute and convalescent COVID-19 samples.

J lost 4 bases, V lost 4 bases, and 7 bases had no gene match. The CDR3 has 15 residues. The study recruited people aged about 18 to 95 years across under 25 US areas. Assignment of participants to cohorts was predicated upon participant-reported clinical history. In the source study's methods: Amplified reference gene primers provided the basis for estimating nucleated cell counts. The data were produced by immunoSEQ multiplex PCR, yet TCRdb's version contains in-frame clones alone and is incomplete. D and trimming come from the DNA, and the V and J calls and clone size come from that table. This table has some 490,000 clones, approximately 86% appearing once.

This chain uses TRBV5-7 with TRBJ1-2; TRBD1 matches at 10 bases. TRBV5-7 belongs to the ORF category, with a function that is uncertain. Sample: PBMCs or T cells enriched from blood (not recorded which). The source is a woman in her sixties who had recovered from COVID-19. CDR3 loop: CASSHGTGVAYGYTF. CDR3 coding DNA: TGTGCCAGCAGCCACGGGACAGGGGTGGCCTATGGCTACACCTTC.